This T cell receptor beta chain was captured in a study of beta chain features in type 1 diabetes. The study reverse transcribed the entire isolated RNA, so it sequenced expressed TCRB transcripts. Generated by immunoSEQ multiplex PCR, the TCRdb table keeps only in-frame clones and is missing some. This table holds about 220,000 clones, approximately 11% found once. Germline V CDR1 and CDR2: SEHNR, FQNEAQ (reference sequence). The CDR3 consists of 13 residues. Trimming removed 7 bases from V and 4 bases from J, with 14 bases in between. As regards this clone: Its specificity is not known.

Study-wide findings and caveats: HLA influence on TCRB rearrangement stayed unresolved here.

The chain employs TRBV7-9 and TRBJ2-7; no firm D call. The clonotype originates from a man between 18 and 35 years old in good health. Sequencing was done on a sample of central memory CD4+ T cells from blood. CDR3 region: CASTHAGRYEQYF. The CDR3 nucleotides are TGTGCCAGCACCCACGCAGGACGATACGAGCAGTACTTC.